These 25 T cell receptor beta chains came from one sample sequenced in a study of naive and memory T cell subsets. The library had UMIs added by 3' ligation of an oligonucleotide to TCR cDNA. Amplification of ligated cDNA took four PCR rounds with SP2 and nested alpha and beta constant primers. TCRdb itself ran the 5' RACE reads through MiXCR, one entry per CDR3 protein. The data show about 62,000 distinct CDR3 sequences, 7% to 8% seen once. All receptors come from a female donor in good health.

This clonotype was seen only a few times. The chain uses TRBV4-2 and TRBJ2-2; no firm D call. The V gene's germline CDR1 is LGHNA and CDR2 YNFKEQ. Trimming stripped 1 base from V and 1 base from J, with 4 bases between. This CDR3 comprises 14 residues. The DNA for the CDR3 is TGTGCCAGCAGCCAAGGGGAGAACACCGGGGAGCTGTTTTTT. This sequence encodes CASSQGENTGELFF.

This clonotype was seen a few times. The chain is built from TRBV6-5 and TRBJ2-4; D is unclear. Germline lookup yields CDR1 MNHEY and CDR2 SVGAGI. Trimming removed 4 bases at V and 1 base at J, with 14 bases between. The CDR3 contains 16 residues. The CDR3 spells CASSSGLLGAKNIQYF. CDR3 coding DNA: TGTGCCAGCAGTTCCGGCCTATTAGGGGCCAAAAACATTCAGTACTTC.

This clonotype was seen repeatedly, ten times or more. The chain is built from TRBV9 and TRBJ2-3; 10 bases agree with TRBD2. The germline CDR1 and CDR2 sequences are SGDLS and YYNGEE. The CDR3 consists of 16 residues. The V gene end was trimmed by 1 base and the J gene end by 3 bases; junction bases not matched to a gene: 5. CDR3 sequence reads: CASSVFTSGVTDTQYF. In DNA, the CDR3 is TGTGCCAGCAGCGTATTTACTAGCGGGGTTACAGATACGCAGTATTTT.

This clonotype was detected ten times or more. The J gene is TRBJ1-2, the V gene TRBV6-5; TRBD1 might be the D (6 bases). CDR3 length: 17 residues. The germline gives CDR1 MNHEY, CDR2 SVGAGI. V was cut by 7 bases and J by 1 base, with 22 bases left in between. In DNA, the CDR3 is TGTGCCAGCACGAGGGAAGGGGGGAGGGAGATTAACTATGGCTACACCTTC. The encoded protein is CASTREGGREINYGYTF.

The chain joins TRBV12-3 or TRBV12-4 to TRBJ2-1; D uncertain. The ends were cut back, 5 bases at V and 7 bases at J, with 9 bases in the middle. The CDR3 has 12 residues. CDR3 in amino acids: CASSDRQNEQFF. In DNA, the CDR3 is TGTGCCAGCAGTGATCGTCAAAATGAGCAGTTCTTC.

This clonotype was seen only a few times. V usage is TRBV28 and J usage is TRBJ2-5; D gene uncertain. Trimming took off 6 bases at V and 2 bases at J, with 7 bases between the two ends. The V gene's germline CDR1 is MDHEN and CDR2 SYDVKM. The CDR3 has 12 amino acids. The CDR3 is CASSRIQETQYF. The CDR3 region has the DNA TGTGCCAGCAGCAGAATTCAAGAGACCCAGTACTTC.

This sequence joins TRBV3-1 and TRBJ1-3; TRBD1 matches 8 bases. With 0 bases clipped from V and 2 bases from J, the junction kept 0 bases outside the gene matches. Germline values: CDR1 LGHDT, CDR2 YNNKEL (reference sequence). This CDR3 is built from 15 residues. The DNA for the CDR3 is TGTGCCAGCAGCCAAGAGGACAGGGCTGGAAACACCATATATTTT. Translating it yields CASSQEDRAGNTIYF. Looking up the rest from reference TRBV3-1 and TRBJ1-3 gives the full variable domain: DTAVSQTPKYLVTQMGNDKSIKCEQNLGHDTMYWYKQDSKKFLKIMFSYNNKELIINETVPNRFSPKSPDKAHLNLHINSLELGDSAVYFCASSQEDRAGNTIYFGEGSWLTVV.

This clonotype was counted ten times or more. This chain uses TRBV7-8 with TRBJ1-2, with D possibly TRBD1 on 5 matching bases. Germline values: CDR1 SGHVS, CDR2 FQNEAQ. The CDR3 consists of 14 residues. Trimming took off 5 bases at V and 8 bases at J, with 18 bases between the two ends. CDR3 DNA: TGTGCCAGCAGCACCACCGTGAGGGGAGAGGGCTACACCTTC. Its protein product is CASSTTVRGEGYTF. Looking up the rest from reference TRBV7-8 and TRBJ1-2 gives the full variable domain: GAGVSQSPRYKVAKRGQDVALRCDPISGHVSLFWYQQALGQGPEFLTYFQNEAQLDKSGLPSDRFFAERPEGSVSTLKIQRTQQEDSAVYLCASSTTVRGEGYTFGSGTRLTVV.

This clonotype was seen only a few times. V is TRBV6-6 and J is TRBJ2-1; D may correspond to TRBD1 or TRBD2 (6 bases each). The CDR3 has 16 residues. V gave up 6 bases and J gave up 6 bases, with 21 bases separating them. Germline values: CDR1 MNHNY, CDR2 SVGAGI (reference sequence). The CDR3 loop is CASSPRGASLGNEQFF. The CDR3 DNA is TGTGCCAGCAGCCCGAGGGGGGCTTCCTTGGGCAATGAGCAGTTCTTC.

This clonotype was counted between two and nine times. The J gene is TRBJ1-4, the V gene TRBV19; TRBD1 matches at 7 bases. CDR3 length: 15 amino acids. The germline V gene has CDR1 LNHDA and CDR2 SQIVND (reference sequence). After removal of 3 bases from V and 5 bases from J, the junction contained 6 bases not matched to a gene. The DNA of the CDR3 is TGTGCCAGTAGTATTATTCAACAGGGGAATGAAAAACTGTTTTTT. Translation: CASSIIQQGNEKLFF.

The gene calls are TRBV6-6 and TRBJ2-1, with 9 bases lining up with TRBD2. V shed 2 bases and J 8 bases; nucleotides not matched to a gene: 7. This CDR3 contains 15 residues. The V gene's germline CDR1 is MNHNY and CDR2 SVGAGI (reference sequence). CDR3 DNA sequence: TGTGCCAGCAGTTACCATTCTAGCGGGATCGATGAGCAGTTCTTC. Encoded protein: CASSYHSSGIDEQFF.

The rearrangement links TRBV7-6 to TRBJ2-1, with no clear D. V was trimmed by 3 bases and J by 7 bases, leaving 7 bases between them. CDR1 SGHVS and CDR2 FNYEAQ come from the germline V gene. The CDR3 covers 12 residues. As DNA, the CDR3 is TGTGCCAGCAGCTTTGGGTTGAATGAGCAGTTCTTC. This translates into CASSFGLNEQFF.

This clonotype was detected only a few times. This sequence joins TRBV29-1 and TRBJ2-5, with TRBD1 identical over 8 bases. CDR3 length: 14 amino acids. The germline CDR1 and CDR2 sequences are SQVTM and ANQGSEA. V dropped 6 bases and J dropped 5; count of bases not matched to a gene: 11. CDR3 sequence reads: CSVLDPGGRETQYF. CDR3 sequence (DNA): TGCAGCGTCCTCGACCCAGGGGGCCGGGAGACCCAGTACTTC.

At least ten counts were recorded for this clonotype. The V gene is TRBV6-6, the J gene TRBJ1-5, with 8 nucleotides matching TRBD1. V dropped 2 bases and J dropped 4; count of bases not matched to a gene: 4. The CDR3 covers 15 residues. The germline V gene has CDR1 MNHNY and CDR2 SVGAGI (reference sequence). In DNA form, the CDR3 reads TGTGCCAGCAGTTACCCTACAGGGGGGAATCAGCCCCAGCATTTT. Protein: CASSYPTGGNQPQHF.

This clonotype was recorded a few times. V gene TRBV2 combines with J gene TRBJ1-3, with D possibly matching TRBD1 (5 bases). Germline lookup yields CDR1 SNHLY and CDR2 FYNNEI. Trimming cost V 5 bases and J 0 bases, with 11 bases left between them. The CDR3 covers 15 residues. The CDR3, as DNA: TGTGCCAGCAGTCAGGACACTGCCTCTGGAAACACCATATATTTT. It is translated as CASSQDTASGNTIYF.

V is TRBV13 and J is TRBJ1-5; D is perhaps TRBD1 (5 bases). The V and J ends lost 2 bases and 7 bases respectively, with 9 bases between them. Germline values: CDR1 PRHDT, CDR2 FYEKMQ (reference sequence). This CDR3 has 13 amino acids. CDR3 nucleotide sequence: TGTGCCAGCAGCTTATCCAGGGAACAGCCCCAGCATTTT. It translates to CASSLSREQPQHF. Full variable domain (remainder filled in from reference TRBV13 and TRBJ1-5): AAGVIQSPRHLIKEKRETATLKCYPIPRHDTVYWYQQGPGQDPQFLISFYEKMQSDKGSIPDRFSAQQFSDYHSELNMSSLELGDSALYFCASSLSREQPQHFGDGTRLSIL.

The chain employs TRBV5-1 and TRBJ2-7; a weak D match, TRBD2 (6 bases). With 0 bases removed from V and 5 bases from J, the gap between germline ends came to 12 bases. The CDR3 totals 14 residues. Per the germline V gene, CDR1 is SGHRS and CDR2 is YFSETQ. The CDR3 DNA is TGCGCCAGCAGCTTGGATCGGACTACGAACGAGCAGTACTTC. Protein: CASSLDRTTNEQYF.

The rearrangement uses TRBV5-1 and TRBJ2-2, with 7 bases aligning to TRBD1. CDR1 and CDR2 (germline): SGHRS, YFSETQ. After removal of 6 bases from V and 0 bases from J, the junction contained 8 bases not matched to a gene. This CDR3 has 16 amino acids. The CDR3 DNA reads TGCGCCAGCAAATCGACAGGGTCGGCGAACACCGGGGAGCTGTTTTTT. Its translation is CASKSTGSANTGELFF.

The chain carries TRBV25-1 and TRBJ1-1, with 7 positions matching TRBD1. The CDR3 loop spans 14 amino acids. Germline lookup yields CDR1 MGHDK and CDR2 SYGVNS. J gave up 5 bases and V 4 bases, and 7 bases lay outside the gene matches. Here the CDR3 reads CASSGRQGGTEAFF. In DNA, the CDR3 is TGTGCCAGCAGTGGTCGACAGGGAGGGACTGAAGCTTTCTTT.

This chain uses TRBV5-1 with TRBJ1-1; 8 bases map to TRBD1. The CDR3 is 15 amino acids. CDR1 and CDR2 (germline): SGHRS, YFSETQ. V shed 2 bases, J shed 0 bases, and the junction held 3 bases outside the gene matches. CDR3 bases: TGCGCCAGCAGCTTCGCAGGGGGCCTGAACACTGAAGCTTTCTTT. As protein: CASSFAGGLNTEAFF. The entire variable domain, with the rest obtained from reference TRBV5-1 and TRBJ1-1, is as follows: KAGVTQTPRYLIKTRGQQVTLSCSPISGHRSVSWYQQTPGQGLQFLFEYFSETQRNKGNFPGRFSGRQFSNSRSEMNVSTLELGDSALYLCASSFAGGLNTEAFFGQGTRLTVV.

This clonotype has a count of ten or more. The chain combines TRBV28 with TRBJ1-1; D is possibly TRBD1 (6 bases). The V end lost 8 bases, the J end lost 0 bases, and 13 bases lay between the germline ends. The germline gives CDR1 MDHEN, CDR2 SYDVKM. There are 14 residues in the CDR3. The CDR3 protein is CASEGGNLNTEAFF. In DNA, the CDR3 is TGTGCCAGCGAAGGGGGTAACCTGAACACTGAAGCTTTCTTT.

Many counts were recorded for this clonotype. This chain uses TRBV7-2 with TRBJ1-1; TRBD1 matches at 7 bases. This CDR3 has 15 residues. V shed 4 bases and J 0 bases; nucleotides not matched to a gene: 5. The germline V gene encodes CDR1 SGHTA and CDR2 FQGNSA. The CDR3 region is CASSSAGQLNTEAFF. CDR3 sequence (DNA): TGTGCCAGCAGCTCCGCGGGACAGCTGAACACTGAAGCTTTCTTT.

This clonotype has ten or more counts. The rearrangement uses TRBV11-3 and TRBJ2-3, with 7 bases matching TRBD2. CDR3 length: 14 amino acids. Looked up from germline, CDR1 is SGHNT and CDR2 is YENEEA. J lost 1 base, V lost 5 bases, and 3 bases had no gene match. The CDR3 sequence is CASSLSGGTDTQYF. CDR3 coding DNA: TGTGCCAGCAGCCTAAGCGGGGGCACAGATACGCAGTATTTT.

This clonotype was seen repeatedly, ten times or more. The V and J genes are TRBV6-5 and TRBJ2-5; no definite D call. V lost 7 bases, J lost 3 bases, and 15 bases lay in between. This CDR3 region has 14 residues. Germline assignment: CDR1 MNHEY and CDR2 SVGAGI. CDR3 amino acids: CASTSWGREETQYF. The CDR3 bases are TGTGCCAGCACTTCTTGGGGTAGGGAAGAGACCCAGTACTTC.

This rearrangement joins TRBV9 to TRBJ2-5; no definite D call. This CDR3 has 11 amino acids. V lost 0 bases and J lost 5, with 2 bases in between. Germline V lookup: CDR1 SGDLS, CDR2 YYNGEE. The CDR3: CASSVDETQYF. CDR3 bases: TGTGCCAGCAGCGTAGATGAGACCCAGTACTTC.